The 27 T cell receptor beta chains below were found in one sample sequenced in a study of human T cells and chemical hapten exposure. This sample's time point: patch test 2, 6 weeks after DPC sensitization. The treatment is: therapeutic diphenylcyclopropenone sensitization with weekly scalp DPC. TCRdb itself ran the RACE reads through MiXCR, one entry per CDR3 protein. The repertoire holds around 50,000 distinct CDR3 sequences, with about 10% as singletons. The sample was whole blood, taken in connection with sensitization to the hapten diphenylcyclopropenone (DPC). These receptors were taken from a woman in her 50s with alopecia areata. Some clones in this sample may be carry-over from other donors' samples.

This clonotype was detected only a few times. This rearrangement joins TRBV3-1 to TRBJ2-1; D unresolved. CDR1 LGHDT and CDR2 YNNKEL come from the germline V gene (reference sequence). This CDR3 contains 15 residues. V was shortened by 1 base and J by 0 bases, with 7 bases between the two germline ends. CDR3 DNA: TGTGCCAGCAGCCAAGTGGCGAGCTCCTACAATGAGCAGTTCTTC. Its protein is CASSQVASSYNEQFF.

Note on this clonotype: A read error may explain this, as a much larger clone is one base away. V and J are TRBV28 and TRBJ2-2; the D gene is possibly TRBD1 (6 bases). CDR3 length: 13 amino acids. Germline values: CDR1 MDHEN, CDR2 SYDVKM. The CDR3 DNA follows: TGTGCCAGCAGTACAGGGAACACCGAGGAGCTGTTTTTT. Its protein product is CASSTGNTEELFF.

For this clonotype: An end of the junction does not agree with germline; a read error may underlie this. The CDR3 DNA sequence: TGCGCCAGCAGCCAAGATCCAGCCGCGAACACTGATGCTTTCTTT. Translation gives CASSQDPAANTDAFF. The chain uses TRBV4-1 and TRBJ1-1; D ambiguous. CDR1 is MGHRA, CDR2 YSYEKL, per germline. The CDR3 is made up of 15 amino acids.

This clonotype was counted only a few times. CDR3 amino acids: CASSLGVQETQYF. CDR3 sequence (DNA): TGTGCCAGCAGCTTAGGTGTACAAGAGACCCAGTACTTC. V is TRBV7-2 and J is TRBJ2-5; D is unresolved. The ends were cut back, 1 base at V and 2 bases at J, with 5 bases in the middle. Germline CDR1 is SGHTA and CDR2 is FQGNSA. This CDR3 has 13 residues.

CDR3 protein: CASSLRRSGTADQETQYF. The CDR3 nucleotides read TGTGCCAGCAGCCTGCGACGGTCCGGGACCGCAGACCAAGAGACCCAGTACTTC. The rearrangement uses TRBV14 and TRBJ2-5; D possibly uses TRBD1 or TRBD2 (5 bases each). CDR1 and CDR2 (germline): SGHDN, FVKESK. The ends were cut back, 4 bases at V and 0 bases at J, with 21 bases in the middle. The CDR3 has 18 amino acids.

This clonotype has more than one count but fewer than ten. The rearrangement links TRBV24-1 to TRBJ1-5; D not resolved. Germline loops: CDR1 KGHDR, CDR2 SFDVKD. This CDR3 contains 13 residues. Trimming shortened V by 2 bases and J by 5 bases, and 6 bases separated the two germline ends. CDR3 DNA sequence: TGTGCCACCAGTGATTCACGGGATCAGCCCCAGCATTTT. Translating gives CATSDSRDQPQHF.

This clonotype came up a few times. V usage is TRBV20-1 and J usage is TRBJ1-1; D is undetermined. The CDR3 totals 12 residues. V lost 5 bases and J lost 4, with 11 bases in between. CDR1 is DFQATT, CDR2 SNEGSKA, per germline (reference sequence). CDR3 bases: TGCAGTGCTCGAGGGATGAGCACTGAAGCTTTCTTT. Its protein product is CSARGMSTEAFF.

This chain links TRBV2 with TRBJ2-1, with 11 nucleotides matching TRBD2. This CDR3 spans 16 amino acids. Trimming cost V 5 bases and J 0 bases; bases outside gene matches: 3. Germline V CDR1 and CDR2: SNHLY, FYNNEI. For the CDR3, the DNA is TGTGCCAGCAGTCAGACTAGCGGGAACTCCTACAATGAGCAGTTCTTC. Translation: CASSQTSGNSYNEQFF.

This clonotype was counted a few times. The rearrangement uses TRBV11-2 and TRBJ2-7; D is ambiguous. This CDR3 contains 14 residues. Germline CDR1 is SGHAT and CDR2 is FQNNGV. The V end was cut by 0 bases, the J end by 7 bases, with 13 bases between. The CDR3 reads CASSLDHPYGEQYF. As DNA, the CDR3 is TGTGCCAGCAGCTTAGATCACCCATACGGAGAGCAGTACTTC.

This clonotype was seen ten or more times. The genes are TRBV12-3 or TRBV12-4 and TRBJ1-6; D uncertain. CDR3 length: 15 residues. With 6 bases removed from V and 6 bases from J, the gap between germline ends came to 15 bases. The CDR3 coding sequence is TGTGCCAGCAGGGGTTCTGCCGTTCCTAATTCACCCCTCCACTTT. Its protein is CASRGSAVPNSPLHF.

In its sample, this clonotype was seen a few times. This rearrangement joins TRBV7-9 to TRBJ2-1; 7 positions agree with TRBD2. Germline CDR1 is SEHNR and CDR2 is FQNEAQ (reference sequence). V shed 1 base and J 8 bases; nucleotides not matched to a gene: 11. The CDR3 is 16 amino acids. The CDR3 DNA sequence: TGTGCCAGCAGCTTAGACAGACTAGCCGGAGGGGATGAGCAGTTCTTC. Encoded protein: CASSLDRLAGGDEQFF.

This clonotype was recorded a few times. This chain uses TRBV6-5 with TRBJ2-3; D gene unclear. Germline V CDR1 and CDR2: MNHEY, SVGAGI. Trimming left V 2 bases short and J 0 bases short, with 3 bases between. This CDR3 comprises 13 residues. CDR3 protein: CASSYPSTDTQYF. The CDR3 DNA is TGTGCCAGCAGTTACCCTAGCACAGATACGCAGTATTTT.

This clonotype has more than one count but fewer than ten. This chain links TRBV28 with TRBJ2-1; 8 bases fit TRBD2. The germline gives CDR1 MDHEN, CDR2 SYDVKM. The length of the CDR3 is 14 residues. V was clipped by 2 bases and J by 8 bases; unmatched bases: 5. The CDR3 DNA sequence: TGTGCCAGCAGTTTAGTGAGCGGGAGCGATGAGCAGTTCTTC. This translates into CASSLVSGSDEQFF. The full variable domain, its missing parts supplied by reference TRBV28 and TRBJ2-1, is DVKVTQSSRYLVKRTGEKVFLECVQDMDHENMFWYRQDPGLGLRLIYFSYDVKMKEKGDIPEGYSVSREKKERFSLILESASTNQTSMYLCASSLVSGSDEQFFGPGTRLTVL.

This clonotype was seen a few times. V gene TRBV29-1 combines with J gene TRBJ1-1; possibly TRBD1 for D (5 bases). Germline values: CDR1 SQVTM, CDR2 ANQGSEA. This CDR3 has 13 amino acids. The V and J ends lost 4 bases and 10 bases respectively, with 19 bases between them. The CDR3 DNA follows: TGCAGCGTTGTTTCCCGGGGTTTAAGGGGAGCTTTCTTT. Translated, it gives CSVVSRGLRGAFF.

The chain recombines TRBV20-1 with TRBJ2-7; the match to TRBD2 covers 9 bases. This CDR3 has 14 residues. V trimming: 5 bases; J trimming: 2 bases; junction bases outside the gene matches: 7. Germline lookup yields CDR1 DFQATT and CDR2 SNEGSKA (reference sequence). The CDR3 nucleotides read TGCAGTGCTCCCGAGGAGCGGGAGGCCTACGAGCAGTACTTC. The encoded protein is CSAPEEREAYEQYF.

The table lists this clonotype with many counts. The chain links TRBV6-2 or TRBV6-3 to TRBJ1-2; D might be TRBD1 (6 bases). Trimming cost V 6 bases and J 4 bases, with 9 bases left between them. The germline gives CDR1 MNHEY, CDR2 SVGEGT. This CDR3 contains 12 residues. The CDR3 bases are TGTGCCAGCAGGGACAGCATCTATGGCTACACCTTC. Its protein product is CASRDSIYGYTF.

This clonotype was found a few times. The chain carries TRBV12-3 or TRBV12-4 and TRBJ1-2, with 10 nucleotides matching TRBD1. V lost 4 bases and J lost 1; bases outside the gene matches: 12. The CDR3 runs to 18 residues. The CDR3 sequence is CASSSTTGTGDSNYGYTF. DNA for the CDR3: TGTGCCAGCAGTTCGACAACCGGGACAGGGGATAGTAACTATGGCTACACCTTC.

The table lists this clonotype with a few counts. The chain employs TRBV28 and TRBJ1-2; possibly TRBD1 for D (6 bases). The CDR3 extends over 16 amino acids. Germline assignment: CDR1 MDHEN and CDR2 SYDVKM. With 4 bases removed from V and 5 bases from J, the gap between germline ends came to 20 bases. The CDR3: CASSSPPGRGRYGYTF. CDR3 DNA: TGTGCCAGCAGTTCCCCCCCGGGCAGGGGCCGATATGGCTACACCTTC.

About this clonotype: Given a much more abundant clone one base away, this may be a read error. The chain combines TRBV27 with TRBJ2-5; possible D gene TRBD1, 7 bases. The CDR3 is 17 amino acids. In germline, CDR1 is MNHEY, CDR2 SMNVEV (reference sequence). Between the trimmed V and J ends, which lost 2 bases and 2 bases, there was a span of 18 bases. The CDR3 DNA reads TGTGCCAGCAGTTTAGGAGGGACAGCCAAATCTCAAGAGACCCAGTACTTC. Translated: CASSLGGTAKSQETQYF.

Details on this clonotype: At one of its ends the junction is not consistent with the germline gene, which may arise from a read error. The CDR3 DNA follows: TGTGCCATCAGTGGGGTTTCCTACGAACAGTACTTC. It yields the protein CAISGVSYEQYF. The chain carries TRBV10-3 and TRBJ2-7; unclear D gene. Per the germline V gene, CDR1 is ENHRY and CDR2 is SYGVKD. The CDR3 runs 12 residues.

This clonotype was found once. A single base separates this from a much larger clone, so it may be a read error. The chain uses TRBV10-2 and TRBJ1-4, with D perhaps TRBD1 (5 bases). The germline CDR1 and CDR2 sequences are WSHSY and SAAADI. The CDR3 extends over 17 amino acids. V dropped 7 bases and J dropped 2 bases, with 20 bases sitting between them. The CDR3 nucleotides read TGCGCCAGCAATGACTACAGGACCTCTGCGACTAATGAAAAACTGTTTTTT. This sequence encodes CASNDYRTSATNEKLFF.

There are a few counts of this clonotype. This rearrangement joins TRBV12-3 or TRBV12-4 to TRBJ2-2; 8 bases agree with TRBD1. V trimming: 4 bases; J trimming: 1 base; junction bases outside the gene matches: 5. The CDR3 is made up of 16 amino acids. The CDR3 here is CASSSRQGMNTGELFF. Written as DNA, the CDR3 is TGTGCCAGCAGTTCCCGACAGGGGATGAACACCGGGGAGCTGTTTTTT.

This clonotype was counted a few times. The V and J genes are TRBV6-2 or TRBV6-3 and TRBJ1-2; 10 bases line up with TRBD1. Losses at the gene ends were 6 bases for V and 4 bases for J; bases not matched to a gene: 5. CDR3 length equals 14 residues. Germline assignment: CDR1 MNHEY and CDR2 SVGEGT. The CDR3 region has the DNA TGTGCCAGCAGCCCTGGGACAGGGGCCTATGGCTACACCTTC. Amino acid sequence: CASSPGTGAYGYTF.

This clonotype was seen more than once but under ten times. The CDR3 reads CASSERGPPSEQFF. The CDR3 DNA sequence: TGTGCCAGCAGTGAGAGGGGGCCACCTTCGGAGCAGTTCTTC. The chain links TRBV28 to TRBJ2-1, with TRBD1 matching 7 bases. Trimming at V came to 5 bases and at J to 10 bases, leaving 11 bases not matched to a gene. Per germline, CDR1 MDHEN and CDR2 SYDVKM. The CDR3 sequence is 14 residues long.

The chain combines TRBV9 with TRBJ2-3; 8 bases fit TRBD1. CDR1 and CDR2 from the germline V gene are SGDLS and YYNGEE. J was trimmed by 11 bases and V by 0 bases; bases with no gene match: 8. The CDR3 sequence is 14 residues long. CDR3 bases: TGTGCCAGCAGCGTAGGGACAGGGACCGTGGAGCAGTATTTT. Protein sequence: CASSVGTGTVEQYF.

This clonotype has more than one count but fewer than ten. This rearrangement joins TRBV11-2 to TRBJ2-3; tentatively, D is TRBD1 (6 bases). This CDR3 region has 15 residues. The ends were cut back, 1 base at V and 1 base at J, with 9 bases in the middle. In germline, CDR1 is SGHAT, CDR2 FQNNGV. The CDR3 bases are TGTGCCAGCAGCTTAGCGCACAGGGGCACAGATACGCAGTATTTT. Amino acid sequence: CASSLAHRGTDTQYF.

Worth noting for this clonotype: A much larger clone is a single base away; this may be a read error. The V and J genes are TRBV12-3 or TRBV12-4 and TRBJ1-2, with D possibly TRBD1 on 6 matching bases. V gave up 8 bases and J gave up 4 bases, with 26 bases separating them. The CDR3 runs 17 residues. The CDR3 sequence is CASPPPHPGAALYGYTF. The CDR3 DNA reads as TGTGCCAGCCCGCCCCCACACCCGGGGGCCGCACTCTATGGCTACACCTTC.